These 11 T cell receptor beta chains came from one sample sequenced in a study of T cell responses to AZD1222 COVID-19 vaccine. Sequencing was performed with immunoSEQ multiplex PCR; in TCRdb, only in-frame clones are kept and a portion is missing. The sample lists about 69,000 clones, around 80% occurring once. Sample: peripheral blood, taken 28 days after the second AZD1222 dose. Receptors originate from an adult who received the AZD1222 COVID-19 vaccine.

J is TRBJ1-3 and V is TRBV19; 9 positions agree with TRBD1. Germline loops: CDR1 LNHDA, CDR2 SQIVND (reference sequence). The CDR3 is 16 residues long. V shed 4 bases and J 1 base; nucleotides not matched to a gene: 5. The CDR3 sequence is CASSKGQGMSGNTIYF. The CDR3 region has the DNA TGTGCCAGTAGTAAAGGACAGGGGATGTCTGGAAACACCATATATTTT.

The gene calls are TRBV4-1 and TRBJ1-5; no reliable D call. Trimming shortened V by 0 bases and J by 0 bases, and 3 bases separated the two germline ends. This CDR3 is built from 14 residues. Germline values: CDR1 MGHRA, CDR2 YSYEKL. The CDR3 loop is CASSQENSNQPQHF. The CDR3 DNA reads TGCGCCAGCAGCCAAGAGAATAGCAATCAGCCCCAGCATTTT.

The chain links TRBV18 to TRBJ1-4; D is ambiguous. The V gene's germline CDR1 is KGHSH and CDR2 LQKENI. This CDR3 contains 15 residues. V shed 2 bases and J shed 4 bases, with 11 bases lying between them. For the CDR3, the DNA is TGTGCCAGCTCACCAAACATCAATAATAATGAAAAACTGTTTTTT. Amino acid sequence: CASSPNINNNEKLFF.

The rearrangement joins TRBV4-1 to TRBJ1-5, with a weak D call TRBD1 (6 bases). The ends were cut back, 0 bases at V and 9 bases at J, with 21 bases in the middle. The CDR3 contains 17 residues. CDR1 is MGHRA and CDR2 is YSYEKL in the germline V gene. This CDR3 is CASSQESVGGAYRPQHF. The CDR3 DNA reads as TGCGCCAGCAGCCAAGAAAGCGTCGGGGGGGCTTATAGGCCCCAGCATTTT.

This clone has only one observation. The chain has TRBV7-9 and TRBJ1-4; D remains ambiguous. CDR3 length: 15 amino acids. V shed 4 bases and J shed 4 bases, with 13 bases lying between them. Germline-derived CDR1 and CDR2 are SEHNR and FQNEAQ (reference sequence). CDR3 DNA sequence: TGTGCCAGCAGCTCTCAGGCCGTCCTTAATGAAAAACTGTTTTTT. It translates to CASSSQAVLNEKLFF.

The V gene is TRBV6-5, the J gene TRBJ2-1; 7 bases line up with TRBD2. Germline V CDR1 and CDR2: MNHEY, SVGAGI. The CDR3 contains 15 residues. The ends lost 6 bases at V and 5 bases at J; junction bases unmatched: 10. In DNA form, the CDR3 reads TGTGCCAGCAGCCTACTTGGGGGGGAGAACAATGAGCAGTTCTTC. Translating gives CASSLLGGENNEQFF.

This clone showed up just once. J is TRBJ2-2 and V is TRBV13; 11 nucleotides agree with TRBD2. The CDR3 length is 16 residues. The germline gives CDR1 PRHDT, CDR2 FYEKMQ (reference sequence). Trimming cost V 5 bases and J 4 bases; bases outside gene matches: 6. CDR3 residues: CASSTGTSGVTGELFF. CDR3 nucleotides: TGTGCCAGCAGCACTGGGACTAGCGGAGTCACCGGGGAGCTGTTTTTT.

The chain combines TRBV29-1 with TRBJ2-5, with D possibly being TRBD1 (5 bases). Germline V gene data show CDR1 as SQVTM and CDR2 as ANQGSEA. The CDR3 runs 16 residues. V dropped 5 bases and J dropped 0 bases, with 19 bases sitting between them. Here the CDR3 DNA reads TGCAGCGTTACGTACAACCGACAGCGCTACCAAGAGACCCAGTACTTC. Its translation: CSVTYNRQRYQETQYF.

This clone was detected a few times. V gene TRBV7-2 combines with J gene TRBJ2-7; TRBD2 might be the D (5 bases). The ends were cut back, 5 bases at V and 3 bases at J, with 17 bases in the middle. Germline V gives CDR1 SGHTA, CDR2 FQGNSA. The CDR3 totals 15 residues. CDR3 in DNA: TGTGCCAGCAGCCCGGAGGTCTCGAAACACTACGAGCAGTACTTC. Translation: CASSPEVSKHYEQYF. Full variable domain (remainder filled in from reference TRBV7-2 and TRBJ2-7): GAGVSQSPSNKVTEKGKDVELRCDPISGHTALYWYRQSLGQGLEFLIYFQGNSAPDKSGLPSDRFSAERTGGSVSTLTIQRTQQEDSAVYLCASSPEVSKHYEQYFGPGTRLTVT.

The rearrangement joins TRBV18 to TRBJ2-2; 9 positions agree with TRBD2. J gave up 7 bases and V 1 base, and 4 bases lay outside the gene matches. CDR3 length equals 15 residues. Germline V gene lookup returns CDR1 KGHSH and CDR2 LQKENI. For the CDR3, the DNA is TGTGCCAGCTCACCACTAGCGGGGGAGATCGGGGAGCTGTTTTTT. It yields the protein CASSPLAGEIGELFF.

The chain carries TRBV19 and TRBJ2-2; 9 bases map to TRBD1. The CDR3 length is 14 residues. Germline-derived CDR1 and CDR2 are LNHDA and SQIVND (reference sequence). V trimming: 10 bases; J trimming: 8 bases; junction bases outside the gene matches: 11. The CDR3 region has the DNA TGTGCCACCAGGAACCAACAGGGGGCGGGGGAGCTGTTTTTT. Translating gives CATRNQQGAGELFF.